This TCR beta chain emerged from a study of cytomegalovirus exposure and HLA in healthy donors. Findings and caveats of the study: Reportedly, fewer N-insertions than the approximately 610-donor mean appeared in an Asian-associated ancestry cluster in a later analysis.

A multiplex PCR was run with 60 Vbeta primers and 13 Jbeta primers. Repertoires were generated with immunoSEQ multiplex PCR, while TCRdb's copy carries only in-frame clones and drops some. This sample has approximately 150,000 clones, with roughly 78% found just once. As for this clone: Antigen: not known.

Sequencing input: PBMCs. The sequence was collected from a woman between 50 and 59 years old in good health and CMV-seropositive.

For the CDR3, the DNA is TGTGCCAGCAGCTGGTCCGGGACAGGAGCCTACGAGCAGTACTTC. Its protein product is CASSWSGTGAYEQYF. This chain connects TRBV5-5 to TRBJ2-7; 8 bases are a match to TRBD1. The germline CDR1 and CDR2 sequences are SGHKS and YYEKEE (reference sequence). The CDR3 is made up of 15 amino acids. Unmatched junction bases numbered 7, after V lost 3 bases and J lost 2 bases.